This TCR beta chain was profiled in a study of response to subunit inactivated influenza vaccine. Findings of the study overall: A suggestion made by the authors is that each seasonal influenza vaccination recruits few new T cells.

The length of the CDR3 is 15 residues. CDR1 and CDR2 from the germline V gene are MDHEN and SYDVKM. V was clipped by 3 bases and J by 5 bases, with 13 bases between them. Via MiXCR, TCRdb re-called the RT-PCR reads, giving one row per CDR3 protein. The sample holds about 500,000 distinct CDR3 sequences, 10% to 15% seen once. As to this clonotype: The antigen is not known.

The rearrangement uses TRBV28 and TRBJ2-2, with D possibly matching TRBD2 (5 bases). This clonotype originated in a man aged 50 to 60 who received an inactivated influenza vaccine. Sample: PBMCs from blood, taken 40 to 50 days after vaccination. This CDR3 is CASSLVLKRTGELFF. In DNA, the CDR3 is TGTGCCAGCAGTTTGGTCTTAAAGCGGACCGGGGAGCTGTTTTTT.